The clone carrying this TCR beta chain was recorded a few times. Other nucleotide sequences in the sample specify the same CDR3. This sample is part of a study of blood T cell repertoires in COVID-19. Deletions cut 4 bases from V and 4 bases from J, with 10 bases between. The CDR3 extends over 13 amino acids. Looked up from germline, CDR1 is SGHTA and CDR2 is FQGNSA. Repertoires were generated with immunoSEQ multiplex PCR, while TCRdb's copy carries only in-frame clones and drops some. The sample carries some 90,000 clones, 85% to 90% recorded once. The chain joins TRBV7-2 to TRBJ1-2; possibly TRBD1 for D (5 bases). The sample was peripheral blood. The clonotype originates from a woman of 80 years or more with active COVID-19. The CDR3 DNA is TGTGCCAGCAGCTCCCCCAGGGTCTATGGCTACACCTTC. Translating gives CASSSPRVYGYTF.